This entry is about one T cell receptor (beta chain). What it recognizes is unknown. V dropped 5 bases and J dropped 3; count of bases not matched to a gene: 4. The CDR3 extends over 14 amino acids. Per germline, CDR1 SEHNR and CDR2 FQNEAQ (reference sequence). PCR involved 60 Vbeta and 13 Jbeta primers. Sequencing was performed with immunoSEQ multiplex PCR; in TCRdb, only in-frame clones are kept and a portion is missing. Among fewer than 150,000 clones listed, around 81% were seen once. The sample belongs to a study of cytomegalovirus exposure and HLA in healthy donors. Overall study findings and caveats: In vitro checks showed that a few CMV-associated chains really do target CMV antigens. Associated with cytomegalovirus, according to the listing, were around 160 TCR beta chains.

Donors showed nominal health when sampled, although they likely had unrecorded immune exposures. The receptor was isolated from a man aged 40-55 years in good health and CMV-seropositive. The V gene is TRBV7-9, the J gene TRBJ1-5; 7 bases fit TRBD1. Sequencing was done on a sample of PBMCs. The CDR3 is CASSPGQFNQPQHF. The CDR3 coding sequence is TGTGCCAGCAGCCCGGGACAGTTCAATCAGCCCCAGCATTTT.